A single sample is the source of the 22 T cell receptor beta chains below, sequenced in a study of cytomegalovirus exposure and HLA in healthy donors. The PCR employed 60 Vbeta primers together with 13 Jbeta primers. The table came from immunoSEQ multiplex PCR; TCRdb's copy has only in-frame clones and leaves some out. The data contain 100,000 or so clones, approximately 79% of them singletons. The sample comprised PBMCs. These receptors were obtained from a man aged 25 to 40 in good health and CMV-seropositive.

The chain employs TRBV6-6 and TRBJ1-1, with D uncertain. This CDR3 is built from 12 residues. The V end was cut by 8 bases, the J end by 0 bases, with 7 bases between. CDR1 MNHNY and CDR2 SVGAGI come from the germline V gene (reference sequence). CDR3 loop: CASADMNTEAFF. The CDR3 bases are TGTGCCAGCGCAGACATGAACACTGAAGCTTTCTTT.

The genes are TRBV5-1 and TRBJ1-2; possible D gene TRBD1, 6 bases. V lost 4 bases, J lost 8 bases, and 15 bases lay in between. The CDR3 is 13 residues long. Germline CDR1 SGHRS, CDR2 YFSETQ. CDR3: CASSPDSGVGYTF. CDR3 DNA sequence: TGCGCCAGCAGCCCGGACAGTGGCGTGGGCTACACCTTC.

The chain is built from TRBV7-3 and TRBJ2-5; maybe TRBD2 (7 bases). The CDR3 covers 13 residues. Trimming shortened V by 5 bases and J by 5 bases, and 12 bases separated the two germline ends. CDR1 SGHTA and CDR2 FQGTGA come from the germline V gene. This CDR3 is CASSRGAGETQYF. CDR3 sequence (DNA): TGTGCCAGCAGCCGGGGGGCCGGTGAGACCCAGTACTTC.

This clone was detected once. This rearrangement joins TRBV6-1 to TRBJ2-7; 7 bases match TRBD1. Germline V gene sequence: CDR1 MNHNS, CDR2 SASEGT. J was trimmed by 2 bases and V by 4 bases; bases with no gene match: 5. The CDR3 consists of 14 residues. CDR3 residues: CASSVGQEAYEQYF. The CDR3 coding sequence is TGTGCCAGCAGTGTCGGACAGGAGGCCTACGAGCAGTACTTC.

The chain couples TRBV6-6 to TRBJ1-6; 8 nucleotides line up with TRBD1. This CDR3 region has 16 residues. Trimming took 5 bases from V and 8 from J; bases not matched to a gene: 11. The germline CDR1 and CDR2 sequences are MNHNY and SVGAGI (reference sequence). The CDR3 region is CASSRPGTGGDSPLHF. CDR3 nucleotides: TGTGCCAGCAGTCGACCCGGGACAGGAGGGGATTCACCCCTCCACTTT.

The CDR3 reads CASTSGSTDTQYF. The CDR3 DNA is TGTGCCAGCACCTCCGGTAGCACAGATACGCAGTATTTT. This rearrangement joins TRBV11-1 to TRBJ2-3; D is ambiguous. This CDR3 is built from 13 residues. Germline CDR1 and CDR2: SGHAT and FQDESV (reference sequence). The V end was cut by 7 bases, the J end by 0 bases, with 8 bases between.

V usage is TRBV19 and J usage is TRBJ1-1; 7 bases agree with TRBD1. The junction had 12 bases not matched to a gene; V was cut back by 10 bases and J by 1 base. Germline V CDR1 and CDR2: LNHDA, SQIVND (reference sequence). The CDR3 is made up of 15 amino acids. The CDR3: CATVEQGGRNTEAFF. The CDR3 DNA sequence: TGTGCCACAGTAGAGCAGGGGGGCCGGAACACTGAAGCTTTCTTT.

The chain combines TRBV6-5 with TRBJ1-2; 9 bases align to TRBD1. CDR3 size: 15 residues. Looked up from germline, CDR1 is MNHEY and CDR2 is SVGAGI. Unmatched junction bases numbered 9, after V lost 5 bases and J lost 5 bases. DNA of the CDR3: TGTGCCAGCAGTATGGACAGGGGCGGATATTATGGCTACACCTTC. It translates to CASSMDRGGYYGYTF.

V usage is TRBV11-1 and J usage is TRBJ2-7; 8 nucleotides align to TRBD1. J lost 0 bases, V lost 2 bases, and 6 bases had no gene match. The CDR3 contains 16 residues. CDR1 is SGHAT, CDR2 FQDESV, per germline (reference sequence). This chain's CDR3 is CASSLLGQAHSYEQYF. The CDR3 DNA reads TGTGCCAGCAGCTTACTGGGACAGGCCCACTCCTACGAGCAGTACTTC.

The rearrangement links TRBV14 to TRBJ1-4; D gene ambiguous. With 2 bases removed from V and 6 bases from J, the gap between germline ends came to 16 bases. The germline CDR1 and CDR2 sequences are SGHDN and FVKESK. CDR3 length equals 16 residues. CDR3 in DNA: TGTGCCAGCAGCCAAAGTTGGGCCCCACAATATGAAAAACTGTTTTTT. Residues: CASSQSWAPQYEKLFF.

This chain links TRBV10-1 with TRBJ1-2; D is possibly TRBD1 (6 bases). Germline CDR1 reads WNHNN; CDR2 reads SYGVQD (reference sequence). The V and J ends lost 11 bases and 2 bases respectively, with 15 bases between them. CDR3 length equals 13 residues. CDR3 bases: TGCGCCCAAGGACAGCGAGGAAACTATGGCTACACCTTC. Translated, it gives CAQGQRGNYGYTF.

The rearrangement joins TRBV19 to TRBJ1-1; 7 bases are a match to TRBD1. Germline V gene data show CDR1 as LNHDA and CDR2 as SQIVND (reference sequence). J lost 0 bases, V lost 1 base, and 11 bases had no gene match. The CDR3 totals 18 residues. CDR3 in amino acids: CASSIVLLADRVNTEAFF. Written as DNA, the CDR3 is TGTGCCAGTAGTATAGTCCTTTTAGCCGACAGGGTGAACACTGAAGCTTTCTTT.

This chain links TRBV5-1 with TRBJ2-5; 10 bases map to TRBD1. The J call may be faulty, since TRBJ2-7 better matches the DNA end. Germline lookup yields CDR1 SGHRS and CDR2 YFSETQ. This CDR3 is 14 amino acids long. CDR3 region: CASERGTGEDEQYF. The CDR3 DNA follows: TGCGCCAGCGAGAGGGGGACAGGGGAGGACGAGCAGTACTTC.

The genes are TRBV15 and TRBJ2-2; 9 bases agree with TRBD2. V was clipped by 0 bases and J by 4 bases; unmatched bases: 6. Germline V gene lookup returns CDR1 LNHNV and CDR2 YYDKDF (reference sequence). The CDR3 consists of 17 residues. This CDR3 is CATSRDSLAGITGELFF. The CDR3 DNA reads TGTGCCACCAGCAGAGATTCTCTAGCGGGGATCACCGGGGAGCTGTTTTTT.

The CDR3 coding sequence is TGTGCCTGGAGCTCGGGGGGTAGCCCCTACGAGCAGTACTTC. This translates into CAWSSGGSPYEQYF. V is TRBV30 and J is TRBJ2-7, with 7 bases aligning to TRBD2. V lost 3 bases to trimming and J lost 2 bases; unmatched junction nucleotides: 7. The CDR3 sequence is 14 residues long. Germline loops: CDR1 GTSNPN, CDR2 SVGIG (reference sequence).

The chain couples TRBV5-5 to TRBJ2-1; 9 nucleotides agree with TRBD2. J was trimmed by 0 bases and V by 7 bases; bases with no gene match: 5. The CDR3 is 15 amino acids. CDR1 is SGHKS and CDR2 is YYEKEE in the germline V gene (reference sequence). CDR3 nucleotide sequence: TGTGCCAGCGGAAAACTAGCGGGCTCCTACAATGAGCAGTTCTTC. Amino acids: CASGKLAGSYNEQFF.

The chain uses TRBV7-2 and TRBJ1-5, with D tentatively TRBD1 (5 bases). Trimming removed 1 base at V and 3 bases at J, with 7 bases between. The CDR3 totals 14 residues. The germline gives CDR1 SGHTA, CDR2 FQGNSA. The CDR3 sequence is CASSLGRANQPQHF. The CDR3 coding sequence is TGTGCCAGCAGCTTAGGCAGGGCCAATCAGCCCCAGCATTTT. The entire variable domain, with the rest obtained from reference TRBV7-2 and TRBJ1-5, is as follows: GAGVSQSPSNKVTEKGKDVELRCDPISGHTALYWYRQSLGQGLEFLIYFQGNSAPDKSGLPSDRFSAERTGGSVSTLTIQRTQQEDSAVYLCASSLGRANQPQHFGDGTRLSIL.

CDR3 DNA sequence: TGTGCCAGCAGCCAAGAGATAGACAGGGGGGCAAAGGGCAATCAGCCCCAGCATTTT. This encodes CASSQEIDRGAKGNQPQHF. This chain connects TRBV4-2 to TRBJ1-5; 9 nucleotides line up with TRBD1. Germline assignment: CDR1 LGHNA and CDR2 YNFKEQ. The trim removed 0 bases at V and 2 bases at J, leaving 11 bases unmatched. This CDR3 has 19 residues.

The rearrangement links TRBV29-1 to TRBJ2-5, with 8 bases that match TRBD1. V shed 1 base, J shed 5 bases, and the junction held 9 bases outside the gene matches. Germline values: CDR1 SQVTM, CDR2 ANQGSEA. This CDR3 contains 15 residues. The CDR3 DNA follows: TGCAGCGTTGAAGCCGGTCAGGGGGCTTGGGAGACCCAGTACTTC. This translates into CSVEAGQGAWETQYF.

V usage is TRBV18 and J usage is TRBJ2-7; D remains ambiguous. Per the germline V gene, CDR1 is KGHSH and CDR2 is LQKENI. Trimming removed 6 bases at V and 1 base at J, with 10 bases between. CDR3 size: 13 residues. The CDR3, as DNA: TGTGCCAGCTCCCGCGAGGTTTCCTACGAGCAGTACTTC. Its translation: CASSREVSYEQYF.

J is TRBJ2-2 and V is TRBV23-1; a weak D match, TRBD1 (6 bases). TRBV23-1 belongs to the ORF category, with a function that is uncertain. Trimming removed 3 bases from V and 7 bases from J, with 18 bases in between. The CDR3 is made up of 16 amino acids. CDR3 in DNA: TGCGCCAGCAGTCAGTATGGCAGGGGCGCGGGCGGGGAGCTGTTTTTT. This translates into CASSQYGRGAGGELFF.

V is TRBV7-8 and J is TRBJ2-1; D is perhaps TRBD2 (5 bases). The germline V gene encodes CDR1 SGHVS and CDR2 FQNEAQ. The CDR3 length is 17 residues. V was cut by 1 base and J by 6 bases, with 19 bases left in between. The CDR3 DNA is TGTGCCAGCAGCTTAGGGCGCGCGGCTAGCTCCGCCAATGAGCAGTTCTTC. It encodes CASSLGRAASSANEQFF.